Below are 2 T cell receptor beta chains sequenced from a single sample in a study of blood T cell repertoires in COVID-19. Repertoires were generated with immunoSEQ multiplex PCR, while TCRdb's copy carries only in-frame clones and drops some. The sample consists of approximately 230,000 clones, over 80% of them appearing once. The sample consisted of PBMCs or T cells enriched from blood (not recorded which). These receptors were taken from a woman younger than 35 who had recovered from COVID-19.

This chain joins TRBV7-9 and TRBJ2-5; D unclear. Trimming shortened V by 0 bases and J by 5 bases, and 4 bases separated the two germline ends. The CDR3 totals 12 residues. Germline V lookup: CDR1 SEHNR, CDR2 FQNEAQ (reference sequence). The CDR3 reads CASSLASETQYF. In DNA form, the CDR3 reads TGTGCCAGCAGCTTAGCGTCGGAGACCCAGTACTTC.

The rearrangement uses TRBV5-8 and TRBJ1-2; weak D call: TRBD1 (6 bases). The germline CDR1 and CDR2 sequences are SGHTS and YDEGEE. The ends were cut back, 4 bases at V and 8 bases at J, with 9 bases in the middle. The CDR3 consists of 11 residues. Written as DNA, the CDR3 is TGTGCCAGCAGCCTGACAGGAGGCTACACCTTC. It specifies CASSLTGGYTF.